This TCR beta chain came from a study of T cell changes during pregnancy in multiple sclerosis. Germline loops: CDR1 MNHNY, CDR2 SVGAGI (reference sequence). This CDR3 is 14 amino acids long. The V end lost 0 bases, the J end lost 0 bases, and 6 bases lay between the germline ends. Sequencing was performed with immunoSEQ multiplex PCR; in TCRdb, only in-frame clones are kept and a portion is missing. This table has tens of thousands of clones, 88% appearing once. The source material was CD4+ T cells from peripheral blood mononuclear cells, sampled in the second trimester of pregnancy. The rearrangement links TRBV6-6 to TRBJ2-7; D uncertain. This TCR was sampled from a female donor with multiple sclerosis, enrolled in a pregnancy study. The CDR3 DNA is TGTGCCAGCAGTTACTCTACTGCCTCCTACGAGCAGTACTTC. It yields the protein CASSYSTASYEQYF.